A single sample is the source of the 16 T cell receptor beta chains below, sequenced in a study of spatial heterogeneity in lung cancer. TCRdb independently ran MiXCR on the 5' RACE reads; one entry per CDR3 protein. The top ten hold around 28% of the sample, which has roughly 9,800 distinct CDR3 sequences, roughly 51% seen once. As to time point: sample taken at primary tumor resection. These receptors lack a known antigen. Regarding the study as a whole: Intratumoral expanded alpha and beta TCR counts were found to track tumor mutation counts.

The sequencing used lung tumor tissue, collected at surgery. The receptors come from a female donor with early-stage non-small cell lung cancer.

Details on this clonotype: As an off-target read in a library built for alpha chains, this beta chain has a frequency of little significance. This chain connects TRBV5-1 to TRBJ1-5, with D hard to call. The CDR3 spans 13 residues. Germline V gene sequence: CDR1 SGHRS, CDR2 YFSETQ. Trimming stripped 0 bases from V and 5 bases from J, with 6 bases between. Here the CDR3 reads CASSLGPHQPQHF. In DNA form, the CDR3 reads TGCGCCAGCAGCTTGGGGCCCCATCAGCCCCAGCATTTT.

This clonotype has more than one count but fewer than ten. This beta chain is a stray sequence in a library constructed for alpha chains; its clone size is not meaningful. J is TRBJ2-7 and V is TRBV5-1, with D uncertain. With 2 bases removed from V and 5 bases from J, the gap between germline ends came to 11 bases. The CDR3 is 13 amino acids. Germline CDR1 and CDR2: SGHRS and YFSETQ. The CDR3 nucleotides read TGCGCCAGCAGCTTTTCCGGGTACGACGAGCAGTACTTC. Its protein is CASSFSGYDEQYF. The full variable domain, rest sourced from reference TRBV5-1 and TRBJ2-7, is KAGVTQTPRYLIKTRGQQVTLSCSPISGHRSVSWYQQTPGQGLQFLFEYFSETQRNKGNFPGRFSGRQFSNSRSEMNVSTLELGDSALYLCASSFSGYDEQYFGPGTRLTVT.

Regarding this clonotype: The library was built for alpha chains, so this beta chain is an off-target read and its size means little. The rearrangement uses TRBV2 and TRBJ2-7; D remains unclear. V lost 6 bases to trimming and J lost 3 bases, with 6 bases between them. CDR3 length: 11 residues. Germline-derived CDR1 and CDR2 are SNHLY and FYNNEI. The DNA of the CDR3 is TGTGCCAGCAGCGTTAACTACGAGCAGTACTTC. Its translation: CASSVNYEQYF. The whole variable domain, remainder taken from reference TRBV2 and TRBJ2-7, is EPEVTQTPSHQVTQMGQEVILRCVPISNHLYFYWYRQILGQKVEFLVSFYNNEISEKSEIFDDQFSVERPDGSNFTLKIRSTKLEDSAMYFCASSVNYEQYFGPGTRLTVT.

As concerns this clonotype: Because the library targeted alpha chains, this beta chain is an off-target read whose size means little. This chain connects TRBV18 to TRBJ1-1; a possible D gene is TRBD1 (5 bases). The germline V and J ends were trimmed by 10 bases and 2 bases, with 26 bases remaining between them. Germline V lookup: CDR1 KGHSH, CDR2 LQKENI. This CDR3 is 17 amino acids long. The CDR3 loop reads CATNIGVALETNTEAFF. In DNA form, the CDR3 reads TGTGCCACCAACATAGGGGTCGCGCTCGAGACAAACACTGAAGCTTTCTTT.

A remark on this clonotype: This beta chain is off target for a library built for alpha chains, so its abundance means little. The V and J genes are TRBV20-1 and TRBJ2-1; D might be TRBD1 or TRBD2, each matching 7 bases. Trimming removed 3 bases from V and 6 bases from J, with 12 bases in between. The CDR3 runs 13 residues. The germline gives CDR1 DFQATT, CDR2 SNEGSKA (reference sequence). CDR3 loop: CSASSGGGNEQFF. CDR3 bases: TGCAGTGCTAGCTCAGGGGGGGGCAATGAGCAGTTCTTC.

As for this clonotype: This beta chain is an off-target read within a library intended for alpha chains, so its frequency means little. The rearrangement uses TRBV29-1 and TRBJ2-4; tentative D call: TRBD2 (5 bases). Germline lookup yields CDR1 SQVTM and CDR2 ANQGSEA. The CDR3 consists of 12 residues. V lost 4 bases to trimming and J lost 7 bases, with 11 bases between them. Here the CDR3 reads CSVVLGGNIQYF. CDR3 DNA sequence: TGCAGCGTTGTGTTAGGCGGGAACATTCAGTACTTC. The variable domain in full, with the rest retrieved from reference TRBV29-1 and TRBJ2-4, is SAVISQKPSRDICQRGTSLTIQCQVDSQVTMMFWYRQQPGQSLTLIATANQGSEATYESGFVIDKFPISRPNLTFSTLTVSNMSPEDSSIYLCSVVLGGNIQYFGAGTRLSVL.

Concerning this clonotype itself: This beta chain turned up in a library designed for alpha chains; as an off-target read, its abundance says little. The chain is built from TRBV12-3 or TRBV12-4 and TRBJ2-2, with D perhaps matching TRBD2 (6 bases). The CDR3 consists of 13 residues. V was clipped by 5 bases and J by 6 bases, with 10 bases between them. The CDR3 bases are TGTGCCAGCAGTCGCAGGGAGGCCGGGGAGCTGTTTTTT. This encodes CASSRREAGELFF.

Remarks on this clonotype: The library was built for alpha chains, so this beta chain is an off-target read and its size means little. V is TRBV5-6 and J is TRBJ1-2; 8 bases are a match to TRBD1. CDR3 size: 16 residues. Germline CDR1 SGHDT, CDR2 YYEEEE. The ends lost 2 bases at V and 4 bases at J; junction bases unmatched: 10. The CDR3 DNA follows: TGTGCCAGCAGCTTTGGACAGGGTCGGAATGCCTATGGCTACACCTTC. This codes for CASSFGQGRNAYGYTF.

Of note for this clonotype: With the library built for alpha chains, this beta chain is off target and its frequency is not meaningful. The chain uses TRBV4-1 and TRBJ2-5, with TRBD2 matching 7 bases. CDR1 and CDR2 from the germline V gene are MGHRA and YSYEKL. The CDR3 extends over 15 amino acids. With V trimmed by 1 base and J by 1 base, 3 bases remained unmatched. DNA for the CDR3: TGCGCCAGCAGCCAAGGAGCGGGGACCCAAGAGACCCAGTACTTC. This translates into CASSQGAGTQETQYF.

This clonotype was seen a single time. The library was prepared for alpha chains; this beta chain is a stray read, so its frequency means little. The V call is TRBV5-1, the J call TRBJ2-7; the D is unclear. The CDR3 covers 11 residues. V lost 4 bases and J lost 6, with 8 bases in between. Germline V gene lookup returns CDR1 SGHRS and CDR2 YFSETQ. The CDR3 nucleotides read TGCGCCAGCAGCGGGGTCGCCGAGCAGTACTTC. Protein: CASSGVAEQYF.

For this clonotype: This beta chain appears as a stray read in a library generated for alpha chains; its size is not informative. The V gene is TRBV5-1, the J gene TRBJ1-4; D is unresolved. The CDR3 length is 15 residues. Trimming cost V 3 bases and J 7 bases, with 16 bases left between them. In germline, CDR1 is SGHRS, CDR2 YFSETQ. CDR3 DNA: TGCGCCAGCAGCTCCCACAGTGGGGAAGGTGAAAAACTGTTTTTT. Protein: CASSSHSGEGEKLFF.

This clonotype has just one count. For a library built for alpha chains, this beta chain is a stray read; little rests on its size. J is TRBJ1-6 and V is TRBV7-9, with 7 bases identical to TRBD1. V lost 6 bases to trimming and J lost 7 bases; unmatched junction nucleotides: 6. The CDR3 spans 14 residues. Germline assignment: CDR1 SEHNR and CDR2 FQNEAQ (reference sequence). The CDR3 loop reads CASRSGTENSPLHF. For the CDR3, the DNA is TGTGCCAGCAGGTCCGGGACAGAAAATTCACCCCTCCACTTT.

A note on this clonotype: This beta chain is an unintended read in a library built for alpha chains; its size means little. The J gene is TRBJ2-7, the V gene TRBV11-2; D not certain. Germline V gene lookup returns CDR1 SGHAT and CDR2 FQNNGV. With 0 bases removed from V and 3 bases from J, the gap between germline ends came to 6 bases. The length of the CDR3 is 13 residues. The CDR3 DNA is TGTGCCAGCAGCTTAGACAGACGCTACGAGCAGTACTTC. Encoded protein: CASSLDRRYEQYF. The variable domain in full, with the rest retrieved from reference TRBV11-2 and TRBJ2-7, is EAGVAQSPRYKIIEKRQSVAFWCNPISGHATLYWYQQILGQGPKLLIQFQNNGVVDDSQLPKDRFSAERLKGVDSTLKIQPAKLEDSAVYLCASSLDRRYEQYFGPGTRLTVT.

Note on this clonotype: This beta chain is off target for a library built for alpha chains, so its abundance means little. The rearrangement joins TRBV7-3 to TRBJ2-1; D perhaps matches TRBD1 (6 bases). Per germline, CDR1 SGHTA and CDR2 FQGTGA. CDR3 length equals 16 residues. V was pared by 1 base and J by 0 bases, with 10 bases between. The CDR3 DNA sequence: TGTGCCAGCAGCTTAATGGGGGCCAACTCCTACAATGAGCAGTTCTTC. Protein: CASSLMGANSYNEQFF.

Remarks on this clonotype: This beta chain was picked up by a library intended for alpha chains and is off target, so its count carries little meaning. This chain links TRBV12-3 or TRBV12-4 with TRBJ2-1, with D unresolved. The CDR3 extends over 12 amino acids. The germline V and J ends were trimmed by 0 bases and 12 bases, with 9 bases remaining between them. CDR3 residues: CASSLARGRQFF. In DNA form, the CDR3 reads TGTGCCAGCAGTTTAGCGAGAGGCCGGCAGTTCTTC.

As for this clonotype: Since the library was made to target alpha chains, this beta chain is a stray read and its abundance is not meaningful. The chain links TRBV12-3 or TRBV12-4 to TRBJ1-1, with D possibly matching TRBD1 (6 bases). V shed 2 bases and J shed 5 bases, with 15 bases lying between them. The CDR3 is 15 residues long. Here the CDR3 reads CASSLFMGAGTEAFF. CDR3 DNA: TGTGCCAGCAGTTTATTTATGGGGGCAGGGACTGAAGCTTTCTTT.